This is a list of T cell receptor beta chains from one sample in a study of cytomegalovirus exposure and HLA in healthy donors. Sequencing used immunoSEQ multiplex PCR; TCRdb keeps in-frame clones, though not all of them. The table has about 88,000 clones, approximately 71% seen once. The sequencing sample was made of PBMCs. Source of these receptors: a woman aged 18-29 years in good health and CMV-seropositive. The conserved cysteine and the conserved F or W are not part of the CDR3 here. Each record gives: V gene, J gene, CDR3 protein.

V gene: TRBV6-1; J gene: TRBJ2-3; CDR3 protein: ASSPTRGSLDTQY
V gene: TRBV18; J gene: TRBJ1-1; CDR3 protein: ASSTGKGTEAF
V gene: TRBV7-9; J gene: TRBJ1-1; CDR3 protein: ASSLGTGGNTEAF
V gene: TRBV9; J gene: TRBJ2-5; CDR3 protein: AGSSSRTGRETQY
V gene: TRBV25-1; J gene: TRBJ1-2; CDR3 protein: ASSERSGQATNYGYT
V gene: TRBV7-2; J gene: TRBJ2-7; CDR3 protein: ASSASRGVGDRFSYEQY
V gene: TRBV5-1; J gene: TRBJ2-7; CDR3 protein: ASSLDPGTGGGQY
V gene: TRBV6-1; J gene: TRBJ1-1; CDR3 protein: ASSFRGENTEAF
V gene: TRBV7-9; J gene: TRBJ1-3; CDR3 protein: ASSQDRGGNTIY
V gene: TRBV6-5; J gene: TRBJ2-1; CDR3 protein: ASSYGTSGNEQF
V gene: TRBV27; J gene: TRBJ1-2; CDR3 protein: ASSPGSAAVYGYT
V gene: TRBV5-1; J gene: TRBJ2-5; CDR3 protein: ASTDGGGPGEQY
V gene: TRBV7-8; J gene: TRBJ1-1; CDR3 protein: ASSLRPGGTSSDEAF
V gene: TRBV21-1; J gene: TRBJ2-7; CDR3 protein: ASSRGARSRSYEQY
V gene: TRBV6-1; J gene: TRBJ2-7; CDR3 protein: ASSEGTTGGGYEQY
V gene: TRBV10-3; J gene: TRBJ2-2; CDR3 protein: ASQGTGGGGELF
V gene: TRBV4-1; J gene: TRBJ2-5; CDR3 protein: ASSQAGGLETQY
V gene: TRBV6-7; J gene: TRBJ1-5; CDR3 protein: ASSGPPDRYHQPQH
V gene: TRBV18; J gene: TRBJ1-2; CDR3 protein: ASSRGEQGDPWGYT
V gene: TRBV27; J gene: TRBJ1-1; CDR3 protein: ASSPRTGTMGTEAF
V gene: TRBV12-5; J gene: TRBJ1-2; CDR3 protein: ASGLVRGGRGYT
V gene: TRBV7-2; J gene: TRBJ1-2; CDR3 protein: ASSLDGGGYT
V gene: TRBV9; J gene: TRBJ2-1; CDR3 protein: ASSVGLASDEQF
V gene: TRBV6-1; J gene: TRBJ2-3; CDR3 protein: ASREGAWNTDTQY
V gene: TRBV14; J gene: TRBJ1-1; CDR3 protein: ASSPWSGSMNTEAF
V gene: TRBV9; J gene: TRBJ1-1; CDR3 protein: ASSVARTKEGAEAF
V gene: TRBV18; J gene: TRBJ1-2; CDR3 protein: ASSPPILDYGYT
V gene: TRBV5-6; J gene: TRBJ2-2; CDR3 protein: ASSRDWNTGELF
V gene: TRBV7-8; J gene: TRBJ1-2; CDR3 protein: ASSLGQGGYGYT
V gene: TRBV5-3; J gene: TRBJ2-1; CDR3 protein: ASNLAFFGYNEQF
V gene: TRBV11-2; J gene: TRBJ1-5; CDR3 protein: ASSTDRYSNQPQH
V gene: TRBV2; J gene: TRBJ2-5; CDR3 protein: ASSDLAGEETQY